This passage covers 9 T cell receptor beta chains from one sample sequenced in a study of spatial heterogeneity in lung cancer. Indicated time point: blood at routine non-recurrence follow-up after resection. TCRs were sequenced from unsorted whole RNA of tumor, nontumor lung or PBMC. In TCRdb, the 5' RACE reads were re-called with MiXCR into one record per CDR3 protein. Among roughly 120,000 distinct CDR3 sequences, less than 15% were seen once, and the ten largest hold around 17%. This specimen was PBMCs, taken at follow-up. The receptors originated from a male donor with early-stage non-small cell lung cancer.

The chain carries TRBV25-1 and TRBJ1-6, with no clear D. V was cut by 4 bases and J by 7 bases, with 11 bases left in between. This CDR3 is built from 14 residues. The germline CDR1 and CDR2 sequences are MGHDK and SYGVNS. CDR3 sequence (DNA): TGTGCCAGCAGTGTTAGGATGGTCAATTCACCCCTCCACTTT. It yields the protein CASSVRMVNSPLHF.

The chain uses TRBV21-1 and TRBJ2-7. TRBV21-1 is deemed a pseudogene. CDR3 length: 13 amino acids. The CDR3 loop reads CASSPAKSYEQYF. The CDR3 region has the DNA TGTGCCAGCAGCCCGGCGAAAAGCTACGAGCAGTACTTC.

J is TRBJ2-7 and V is TRBV18; 12 positions agree with TRBD1. The CDR3 totals 16 residues. The V segment lost 0 bases and the J segment 5 bases; nucleotides outside the gene matches: 5. Germline V gene data show CDR1 as KGHSH and CDR2 as LQKENI. The CDR3 DNA sequence: TGTGCCAGCTCACCACCTTCGGGACAGGGGGCCCACGAGCAGTACTTC. This encodes CASSPPSGQGAHEQYF.

There are many counts of this clonotype. The chain joins TRBV11-2 to TRBJ2-3; a weak D match, TRBD2 (6 bases). V was clipped by 4 bases and J by 4 bases, with 12 bases between them. CDR1 is SGHAT and CDR2 is FQNNGV in the germline V gene. CDR3 length equals 14 residues. The CDR3 is CASSWRDSADTQYF. CDR3 coding DNA: TGTGCCAGCAGCTGGAGGGACTCAGCAGATACGCAGTATTTT.

The chain couples TRBV11-1 to TRBJ1-1; D not certain. Trimming left V 4 bases short and J 3 bases short, with 9 bases between. The CDR3 sequence is 13 residues long. The germline V gene encodes CDR1 SGHAT and CDR2 FQDESV (reference sequence). This CDR3 reads CASSSAPYTEAFF. The DNA of the CDR3 is TGTGCCAGCAGCTCCGCACCGTACACTGAAGCTTTCTTT.

This clonotype was seen a few times. This rearrangement joins TRBV20-1 to TRBJ1-1, with 7 nucleotides matching TRBD1. Losses at the gene ends were 4 bases for V and 6 bases for J; bases not matched to a gene: 11. Germline V gene sequence: CDR1 DFQATT, CDR2 SNEGSKA (reference sequence). This CDR3 is built from 14 residues. Here the CDR3 DNA reads TGCAGTGCTATGAACAGGCAGGGGGTGGCTGAAGCTTTCTTT. This encodes CSAMNRQGVAEAFF.

This clonotype was counted ten times or more. The chain recombines TRBV11-2 with TRBJ2-7, with TRBD1 as a possible D gene (5 bases). V lost 3 bases and J 0 bases, leaving 21 bases between the germline ends. In germline, CDR1 is SGHAT, CDR2 FQNNGV. This CDR3 has 18 residues. The CDR3: CASSFNPQGRRSSYEQYF. The CDR3 DNA is TGTGCCAGCAGCTTCAATCCCCAGGGCCGCAGAAGCTCCTACGAGCAGTACTTC. The whole variable domain, remainder taken from reference TRBV11-2 and TRBJ2-7, is EAGVAQSPRYKIIEKRQSVAFWCNPISGHATLYWYQQILGQGPKLLIQFQNNGVVDDSQLPKDRFSAERLKGVDSTLKIQPAKLEDSAVYLCASSFNPQGRRSSYEQYFGPGTRLTVT.

The table lists this clonotype with a few counts. This chain links TRBV1 with TRBJ1-5. TRBV1 is tagged as a pseudogene. The CDR3 extends over 15 amino acids. Here the CDR3 reads CTSSQEERVNQPQHF. The CDR3 nucleotides are TGCACCAGCAGCCAAGAGGAGCGGGTCAATCAGCCCCAGCATTTT.

The chain uses TRBV10-2 and TRBJ2-5; 11 positions agree with TRBD2. Germline assignment: CDR1 WSHSY and CDR2 SAAADI. The CDR3 runs 15 residues. J lost 2 bases, V lost 3 bases, and 2 bases had no gene match. The CDR3 spells CASSDRLAGQETQYF. CDR3 DNA sequence: TGCGCCAGCAGTGACCGACTAGCGGGGCAAGAGACCCAGTACTTC.